This T cell receptor beta chain was documented in a study of graft-versus-host responses after intestinal transplantation. Across the study: Each recipient received a multivisceral, liver-intestinal, or isolated intestinal graft. Anti-thymocyte globulin served as induction for all recipients, who then took tacrolimus and steroids for about 3 years. Study-wide findings and caveats: High graft-versus-host to host-versus-graft clonal ratios were found in allografts of patients who had graft-donor T cell macrochimerism. Early post-transplant declines in HvG were associated with peak levels of circulating GvH clones.

V gave up 2 bases and J gave up 2 bases; unmatched junction bases: 3. Germline loops: CDR1 SGHRS, CDR2 YFSETQ. The CDR3 contains 14 residues. A remark on this clone: Its antigen is undetermined. The sample carries other DNA sequences with the same CDR3.

Profiling relied on immunoSEQ multiplex PCR, and the TCRdb table lists in-frame clones only, not all of them. The table shows around 110,000 clones, with about nine tenths occurring only once. V gene TRBV5-1 combines with J gene TRBJ2-7, with TRBD2 matching over 8 bases. The sequence was collected from a human donor who received an intestinal transplant. The specimen comprised unstimulated CD4+ T cells sorted from spleen or lymph node cells, sampled before intestinal transplant. The CDR3 nucleotides read TGCGCCAGCAGCTTAACTAGCGGCACCTACGAGCAGTACTTC. As protein: CASSLTSGTYEQYF.